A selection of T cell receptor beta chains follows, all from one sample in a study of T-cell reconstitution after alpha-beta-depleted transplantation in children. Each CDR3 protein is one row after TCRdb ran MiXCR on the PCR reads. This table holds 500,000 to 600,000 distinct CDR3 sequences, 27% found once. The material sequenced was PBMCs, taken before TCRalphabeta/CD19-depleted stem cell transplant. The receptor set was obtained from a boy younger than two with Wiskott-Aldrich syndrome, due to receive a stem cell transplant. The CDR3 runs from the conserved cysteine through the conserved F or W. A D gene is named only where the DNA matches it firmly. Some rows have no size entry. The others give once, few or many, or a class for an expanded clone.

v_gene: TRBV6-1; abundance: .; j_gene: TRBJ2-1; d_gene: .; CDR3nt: TGTGCCAGCGGAAAGGGCCCCTACAATGAGCAGTTCTTC; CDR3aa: CASGKGPYNEQFF
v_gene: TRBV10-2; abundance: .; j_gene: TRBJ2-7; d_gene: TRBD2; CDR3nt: TGCGCCAGCAGAGTCCTAGCGGGAGGGGGGTACGAGCAGTACTTC; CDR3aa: CASRVLAGGGYEQYF
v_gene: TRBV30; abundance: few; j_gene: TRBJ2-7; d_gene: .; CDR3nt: TGTGCCTGGAGTCCCCAAGGTTCCGAGCAGTACTTC; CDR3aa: CAWSPQGSEQYF
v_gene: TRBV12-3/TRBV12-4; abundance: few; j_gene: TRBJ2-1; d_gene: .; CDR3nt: TGTGCCAGCAGTTTACGAGAGGGCGTCTACAATGAGCAGTTCTTC; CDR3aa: CASSLREGVYNEQFF
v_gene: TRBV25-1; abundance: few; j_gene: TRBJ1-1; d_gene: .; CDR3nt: TGTGCCAGCAAAGGTGTGGGCCTCTCGATCACTGAAGCTTTCTTT; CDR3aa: CASKGVGLSITEAFF
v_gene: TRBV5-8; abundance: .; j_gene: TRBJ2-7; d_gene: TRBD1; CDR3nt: TGTGCCAGCAGCCGTCGGGTAAGGACAGGGGGCTACGAGCAGTACTTC; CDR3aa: CASSRRVRTGGYEQYF
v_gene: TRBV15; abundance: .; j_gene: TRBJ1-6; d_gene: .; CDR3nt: TGTGCCACCAGCAGACGGGGGGCTAATTCACCCCTCCACTTT; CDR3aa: CATSRRGANSPLHF
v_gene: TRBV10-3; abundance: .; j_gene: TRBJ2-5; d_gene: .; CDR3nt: TGTGCCATCAGTGAGTCGGGAGGATCAGAGACCCAGTACTTC; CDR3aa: CAISESGGSETQYF
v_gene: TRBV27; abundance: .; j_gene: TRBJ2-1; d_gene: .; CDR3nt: TGTGCCAGCAGTTTAAACTGGCCCCGAAGCCCTCTCAATGAGCAGTTCTTC; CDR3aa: CASSLNWPRSPLNEQFF
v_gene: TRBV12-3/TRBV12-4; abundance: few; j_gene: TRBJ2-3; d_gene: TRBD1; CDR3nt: TGTGCCAGCAGCCCACAGGGGGTGGAGACAGATACGCAGTATTTT; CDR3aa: CASSPQGVETDTQYF
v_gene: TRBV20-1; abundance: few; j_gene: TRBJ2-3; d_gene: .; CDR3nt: TGCAGTGCTAGAGATTACCGCACAGATACGCAGTATTTT; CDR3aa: CSARDYRTDTQYF
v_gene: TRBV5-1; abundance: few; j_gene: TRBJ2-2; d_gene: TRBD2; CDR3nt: TGCGCCAGCAGCTTGGGCGGGAGAAACGGGGAGCTGTTTTTT; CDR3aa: CASSLGGRNGELFF
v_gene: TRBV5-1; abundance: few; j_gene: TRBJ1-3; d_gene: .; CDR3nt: TGCGCCAGCAGGGAGATGGGCGCCTCTGGAAACACCATATATTTT; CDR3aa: CASREMGASGNTIYF
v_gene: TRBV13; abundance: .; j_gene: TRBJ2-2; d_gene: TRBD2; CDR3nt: TGTGCCAGCAGCCGTCCGGTACTAGCGGGAGGCGCGAACACCGGGGAGCTGTTTTTT; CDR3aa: CASSRPVLAGGANTGELFF